Given below is one T cell receptor (beta chain) in context. Per the authors' pipeline: Reference gene primer amplification in the assay estimated nucleated cell counts. Produced via immunoSEQ multiplex PCR; TCRdb's table is partial and in-frame only. The V and J calls and clone size were taken over from that table, and D and trimming were inferred from the DNA. The table lists about 180,000 clones, more than 70% of them singletons. This specimen comes from a study of blood T cell repertoires in COVID-19. Germline V gene data show CDR1 as SQVTM and CDR2 as ANQGSEA. CDR3 length: 12 residues. V lost 4 bases and J lost 1; bases outside the gene matches: 0.

The sample comprised peripheral blood. The chain employs TRBV29-1 and TRBJ1-1, with 7 nucleotides matching TRBD1. The sequence derives from an elderly woman with active or convalescent COVID-19. The CDR3 DNA reads as TGCAGCGTTGGACAGGGGAACACTGAAGCTTTCTTT. It specifies CSVGQGNTEAFF.